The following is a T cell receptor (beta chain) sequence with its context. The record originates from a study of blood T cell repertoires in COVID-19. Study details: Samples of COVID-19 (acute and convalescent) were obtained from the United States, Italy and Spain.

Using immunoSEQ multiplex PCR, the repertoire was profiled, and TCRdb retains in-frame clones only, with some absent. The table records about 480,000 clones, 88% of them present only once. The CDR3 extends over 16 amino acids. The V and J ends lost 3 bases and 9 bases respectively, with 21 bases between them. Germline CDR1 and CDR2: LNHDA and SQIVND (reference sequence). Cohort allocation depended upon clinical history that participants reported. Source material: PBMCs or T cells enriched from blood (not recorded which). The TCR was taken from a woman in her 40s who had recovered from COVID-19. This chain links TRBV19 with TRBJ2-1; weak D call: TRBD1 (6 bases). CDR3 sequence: CASSMVHQRGSVEQFF. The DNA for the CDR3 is TGTGCCAGTAGTATGGTCCATCAGAGGGGGTCCGTTGAGCAGTTCTTC.